This T cell receptor beta chain was found in a study of blood T cell repertoires in COVID-19 (TCRdb year 2020). Concerning the study at large: Samples from collaborators originated in the United States, Italy and Spain and spanned both the acute and convalescent phases of COVID-19. The dataset comprised deeply sampled blood TCRbeta repertoires from subjects exposed to, actively infected with, or recovered from COVID-19. The repertoires were released in a freely available public database meant as a resource for research on the immune response to SARS-CoV-2. Sample metadata almost always included a de-identified subject ID, COVID-19 status, age in years and sex. The samples were drawn from two sources: the first 160 participants of the ongoing ImmuneRACE study, and some 1,300 subjects contributed by 6 global collaborators. The prospective study material was composed of cDNA or gDNA derived from T cells, B-cell-depleted T cells, or PBMCs. Where available, HLA class I and class II types were taken from metadata supplied by the sample provider and were not determined by assay-based typing. Overall results and qualifications from the work: Clinical and demographic metadata were provided uncurated, with the amount varying by source and participant.

In regard to this clone: What this receptor recognizes is not known. It has no much larger one-base neighbor in the sample; base qualities were not kept.

Collaborating institutions collected whole blood in K2EDTA tubes following their own protocols. For TCRbeta analysis, collaborator samples were shipped as frozen whole blood, as isolated PBMCs, or as DNA extracted from either sample type. The germline V gene supplies CDR1 ENHRY and CDR2 SYGVKD. Clipping removes 0 bases from V and 10 bases from J, with 8 as the unmatched junction base count. Spanning cysteine to phenylalanine, the CDR3 consists of 15 amino acids. Just CDR3 DNA is preserved here, 45 bases in frame from base 1. The immunoSEQ Assay, a bias-controlled multiplex PCR, was used to amplify TCRbeta CDR3 regions from genomic DNA. The authors' analysis ran thus. Within the assay, amplification of reference gene primers was used to estimate how many nucleated cells each sample contained. To quantify the absolute abundance of each unique TCRbeta CDR3 rearrangement, sequence reads were collapsed and filtered. Productive Simpson clonality was computed per sample as the square root of Simpson's diversity index over productive rearrangements. TCRdb mirrors the immuneACCESS table, restricted to in-frame sequences. Some clones are absent from its copies; in checked studies, under half trace to an unresolved V gene, and the reason for the others is unknown. That table furnishes V, J and clone size, whereas the DNA furnished D and trimming. Across this sample there are 87,000 or so clones, with over 75% seen only once. 4.9% of the sample goes to the ten largest clones.

This receptor was obtained from a woman of 80 years or more with acute or convalescent COVID-19. The specimen was peripheral blood. Rearrangement joined TRBV10-3 to TRBJ2-5; 10 nucleotides in the junction match TRBD2. The DNA reads TGTGCCATCAGTGAGTCAGCGGGGGGGACGGAGGGCCAGTACTTC. Its protein reads: CAISESAGGTEGQYF.